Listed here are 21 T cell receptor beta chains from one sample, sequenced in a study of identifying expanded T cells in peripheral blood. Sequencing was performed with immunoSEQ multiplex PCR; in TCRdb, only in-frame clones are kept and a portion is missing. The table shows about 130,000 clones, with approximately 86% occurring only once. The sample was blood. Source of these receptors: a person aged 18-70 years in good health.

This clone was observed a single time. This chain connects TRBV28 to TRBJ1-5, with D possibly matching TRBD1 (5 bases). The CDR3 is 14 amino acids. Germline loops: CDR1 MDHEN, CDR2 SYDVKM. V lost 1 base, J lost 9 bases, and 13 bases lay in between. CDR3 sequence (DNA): TGTGCCAGCAGTTTATATGGGAATCAGGGGCCCCAGCATTTT. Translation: CASSLYGNQGPQHF. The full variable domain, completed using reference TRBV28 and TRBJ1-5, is DVKVTQSSRYLVKRTGEKVFLECVQDMDHENMFWYRQDPGLGLRLIYFSYDVKMKEKGDIPEGYSVSREKKERFSLILESASTNQTSMYLCASSLYGNQGPQHFGDGTRLSIL.

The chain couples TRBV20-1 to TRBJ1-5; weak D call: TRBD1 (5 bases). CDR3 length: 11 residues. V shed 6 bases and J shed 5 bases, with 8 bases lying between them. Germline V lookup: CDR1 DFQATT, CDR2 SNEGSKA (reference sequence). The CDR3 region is CSARGDQPQHF. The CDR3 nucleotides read TGCAGTGCCCGAGGGGATCAGCCCCAGCATTTT.

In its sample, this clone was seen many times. The CDR3 loop reads CASSRSYNEQFF. For the CDR3, the DNA is TGTGCCAGCAGTAGGTCTTACAATGAGCAGTTCTTC. The V gene is TRBV14, the J gene TRBJ2-1; D ambiguous. The CDR3 runs 12 residues. With 6 bases removed from V and 4 bases from J, the gap between germline ends came to 7 bases. CDR1 is SGHDN, CDR2 FVKESK, per germline.

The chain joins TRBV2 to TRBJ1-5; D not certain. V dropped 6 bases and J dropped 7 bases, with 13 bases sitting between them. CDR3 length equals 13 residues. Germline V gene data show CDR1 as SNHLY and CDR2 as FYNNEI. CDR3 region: CASSTGFNQPQHF. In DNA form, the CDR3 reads TGTGCCAGCAGCACGGGGTTTAACCAGCCCCAGCATTTT.

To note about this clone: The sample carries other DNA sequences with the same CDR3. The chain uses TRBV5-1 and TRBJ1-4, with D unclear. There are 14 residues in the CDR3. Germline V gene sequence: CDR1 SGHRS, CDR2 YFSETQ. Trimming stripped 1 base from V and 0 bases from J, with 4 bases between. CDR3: CASSLSSTNEKLFF. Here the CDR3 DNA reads TGCGCCAGCAGCTTGAGTTCAACTAATGAAAAACTGTTTTTT.

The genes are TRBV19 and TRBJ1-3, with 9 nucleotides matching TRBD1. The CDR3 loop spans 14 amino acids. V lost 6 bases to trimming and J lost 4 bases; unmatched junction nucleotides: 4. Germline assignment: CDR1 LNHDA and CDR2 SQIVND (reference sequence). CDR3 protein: CASRGQGSGNTIYF. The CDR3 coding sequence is TGTGCCAGTAGAGGACAGGGGTCGGGAAACACCATATATTTT.

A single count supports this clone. CDR3 protein: CASSRSGGVTDTQYF. The CDR3 DNA sequence: TGTGCCAGCAGCCGAAGCGGGGGCGTCACAGATACGCAGTATTTT. V usage is TRBV14 and J usage is TRBJ2-3; 8 nucleotides match TRBD2. The CDR3 covers 15 residues. The germline V gene encodes CDR1 SGHDN and CDR2 FVKESK. Losses at the gene ends were 4 bases for V and 2 bases for J; bases not matched to a gene: 5.

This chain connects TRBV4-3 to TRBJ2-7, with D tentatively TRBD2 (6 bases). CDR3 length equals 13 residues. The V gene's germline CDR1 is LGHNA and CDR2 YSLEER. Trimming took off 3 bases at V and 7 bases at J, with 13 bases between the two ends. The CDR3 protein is CASSQAAGYEQYF. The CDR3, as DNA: TGCGCCAGCAGCCAGGCGGCGGGATATGAGCAGTACTTC.

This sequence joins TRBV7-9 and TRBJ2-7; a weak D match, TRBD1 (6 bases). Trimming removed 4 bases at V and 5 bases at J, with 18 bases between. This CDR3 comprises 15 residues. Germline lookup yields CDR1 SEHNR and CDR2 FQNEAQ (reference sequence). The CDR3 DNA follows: TGTGCCAGCAGCTCTTTAAGACAGGTAGATCACGAGCAGTACTTC. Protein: CASSSLRQVDHEQYF. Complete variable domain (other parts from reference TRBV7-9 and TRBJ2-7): DTGVSQNPRHKITKRGQNVTFRCDPISEHNRLYWYRQTLGQGPEFLTYFQNEAQLEKSRLLSDRFSAERPKGSFSTLEIQRTEQGDSAMYLCASSSLRQVDHEQYFGPGTRLTVT.

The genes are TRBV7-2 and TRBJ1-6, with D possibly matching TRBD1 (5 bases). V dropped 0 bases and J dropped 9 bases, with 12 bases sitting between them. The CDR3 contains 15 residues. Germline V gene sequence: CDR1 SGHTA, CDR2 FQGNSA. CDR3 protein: CASSLAPGTGSPLHF. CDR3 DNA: TGTGCCAGCAGCTTAGCGCCAGGGACGGGTTCACCCCTCCACTTT.

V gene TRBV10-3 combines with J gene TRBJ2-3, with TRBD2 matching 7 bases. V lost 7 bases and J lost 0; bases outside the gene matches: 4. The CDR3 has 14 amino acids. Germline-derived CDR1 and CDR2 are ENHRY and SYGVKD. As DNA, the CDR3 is TGTGCCATCACTAGCGGCACTAGCACAGATACGCAGTATTTT. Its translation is CAITSGTSTDTQYF.

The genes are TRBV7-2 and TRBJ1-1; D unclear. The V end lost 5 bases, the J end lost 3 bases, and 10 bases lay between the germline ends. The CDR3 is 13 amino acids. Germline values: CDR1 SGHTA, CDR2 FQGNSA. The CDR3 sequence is CASSPRADTEAFF. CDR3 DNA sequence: TGTGCCAGCAGCCCTCGGGCGGACACTGAAGCTTTCTTT.

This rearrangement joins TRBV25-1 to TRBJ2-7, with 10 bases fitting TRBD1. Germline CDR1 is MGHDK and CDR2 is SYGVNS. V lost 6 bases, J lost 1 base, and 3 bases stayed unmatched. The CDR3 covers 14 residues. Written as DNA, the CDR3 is TGTGCCAGCAGCCGGGACAGGGGTTCCTACGAGCAGTACTTC. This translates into CASSRDRGSYEQYF.

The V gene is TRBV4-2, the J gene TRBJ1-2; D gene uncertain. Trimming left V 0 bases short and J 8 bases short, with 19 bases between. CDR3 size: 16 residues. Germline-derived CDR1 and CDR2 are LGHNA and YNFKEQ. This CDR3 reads CASSQDRFDLSEGYTF. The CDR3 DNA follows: TGTGCCAGCAGCCAAGATCGATTTGACCTATCGGAGGGCTACACCTTC.

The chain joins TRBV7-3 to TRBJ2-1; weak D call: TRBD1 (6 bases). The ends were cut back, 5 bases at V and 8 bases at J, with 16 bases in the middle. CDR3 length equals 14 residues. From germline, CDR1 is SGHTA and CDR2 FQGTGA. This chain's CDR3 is CASSMDRNGYEQFF. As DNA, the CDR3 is TGTGCCAGCAGCATGGACAGAAATGGGTATGAGCAGTTCTTC.

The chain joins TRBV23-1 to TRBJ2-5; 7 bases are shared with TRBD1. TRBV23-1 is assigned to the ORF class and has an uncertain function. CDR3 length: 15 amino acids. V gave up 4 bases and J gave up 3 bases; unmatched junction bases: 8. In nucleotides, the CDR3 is TGCGCCAGCAGTCGGCCGGGACAGCCCGAAGAGACCCAGTACTTC. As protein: CASSRPGQPEETQYF.

The CDR3 sequence: CSVEDSGDGVAFF. CDR3 DNA: TGCAGCGTTGAAGATTCGGGGGATGGGGTAGCTTTCTTT. This chain joins TRBV29-1 and TRBJ1-1, with a possible D match to TRBD1 (5 bases). The CDR3 contains 13 residues. The V gene lost 0 bases and the J gene lost 10 bases, with 15 bases spanning the gap. Per germline, CDR1 SQVTM and CDR2 ANQGSEA.

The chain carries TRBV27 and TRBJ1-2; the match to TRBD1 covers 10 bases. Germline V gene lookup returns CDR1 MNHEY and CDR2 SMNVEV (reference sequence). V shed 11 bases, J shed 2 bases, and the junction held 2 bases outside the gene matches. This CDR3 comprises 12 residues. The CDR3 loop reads CAAGQGNYGYTF. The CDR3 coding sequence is TGTGCCGCGGGACAGGGGAACTATGGCTACACCTTC.

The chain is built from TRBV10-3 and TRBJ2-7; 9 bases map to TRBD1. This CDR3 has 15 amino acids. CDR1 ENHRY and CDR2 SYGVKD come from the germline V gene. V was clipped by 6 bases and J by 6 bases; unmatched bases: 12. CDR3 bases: TGTGCCATCAGCTCCGGGACAGGGAGTCAAGGCGAGCAGTACTTC. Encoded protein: CAISSGTGSQGEQYF.

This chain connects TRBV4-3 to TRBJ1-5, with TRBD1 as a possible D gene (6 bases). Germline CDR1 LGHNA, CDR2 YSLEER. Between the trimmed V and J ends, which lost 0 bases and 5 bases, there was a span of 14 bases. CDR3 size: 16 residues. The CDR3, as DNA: TGCGCCAGCAGCCAAGACCGGGACACCCTCTATCAGCCCCAGCATTTT. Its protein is CASSQDRDTLYQPQHF.

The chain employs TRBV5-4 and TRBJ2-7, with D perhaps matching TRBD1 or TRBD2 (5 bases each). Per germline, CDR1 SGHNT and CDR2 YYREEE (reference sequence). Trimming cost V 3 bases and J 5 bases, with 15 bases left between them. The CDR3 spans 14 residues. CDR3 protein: CASSSQGPRDEQYF. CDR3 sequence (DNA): TGTGCCAGCAGCTCGCAGGGACCCCGAGACGAGCAGTACTTC.